A single sample gave rise to the 25 T cell receptor beta chains below, sequenced in a study of identifying expanded T cells in peripheral blood (dated by TCRdb to the late 2010s). Libraries were constructed by the immunoSEQ multiplex PCR assay. TCRdb's version of the immuneACCESS table is confined to in-frame rearrangements and falls short of the full clone set. An unresolved V gene accounts for under half of the shortfall where checked; the remainder is of unknown origin. The sample data list about 82,000 clones, and approximately 90% of these were observed just once. Of the sample, roughly 7% is held by the ten largest clones. Sequencing was performed on blood. Source of these receptors: a person between 18 and 75 years old in good health.

The chain has TRBV7-9 and TRBJ2-3; 10 bases match TRBD1. Per germline, CDR1 SEHNR and CDR2 FQNEAQ (reference sequence). CDR3 length: 15 residues. V lost 5 bases and J lost 3; bases outside the gene matches: 5. DNA for the CDR3: TGTGCCAGCAGCCGCGGGACAGGGGAGACAGATACGCAGTATTTT. Residues: CASSRGTGETDTQYF.

The chain recombines TRBV30 with TRBJ1-1; D call uncertain. The CDR3 runs 11 residues. Trimming removed 5 bases at V and 7 bases at J, with 11 bases between. Per germline, CDR1 GTSNPN and CDR2 SVGIG (reference sequence). CDR3 sequence: CAWSGVSEAFF. The CDR3 DNA reads TGTGCCTGGTCCGGGGTTAGTGAAGCTTTCTTT.

V and J are TRBV7-2 and TRBJ2-2; D is unresolved. The CDR3 covers 15 residues. Germline V lookup: CDR1 SGHTA, CDR2 FQGNSA. V gave up 1 base and J gave up 0 bases, with 6 bases separating them. The CDR3 here is CASSLGQANTGELFF. As DNA, the CDR3 is TGTGCCAGCAGCTTAGGGCAGGCGAACACCGGGGAGCTGTTTTTT.

The chain uses TRBV18 and TRBJ1-4; 7 bases map to TRBD1. V trimming: 6 bases; J trimming: 4 bases; junction bases outside the gene matches: 8. The CDR3 loop spans 15 amino acids. Germline assignment: CDR1 KGHSH and CDR2 LQKENI. The CDR3 nucleotides read TGTGCCAGCTCCCGCACAGGGGTCCATAATGAAAAACTGTTTTTT. Its translation is CASSRTGVHNEKLFF.

V and J are TRBV20-1 and TRBJ2-7; no reliable D call. From germline, CDR1 is DFQATT and CDR2 SNEGSKA (reference sequence). This CDR3 contains 11 residues. V lost 4 bases to trimming and J lost 6 bases, with 10 bases between them. The chain's CDR3 is CSAMMSREQYF. In nucleotides, the CDR3 is TGCAGTGCTATGATGAGCCGCGAGCAGTACTTC.

J is TRBJ2-6 and V is TRBV18; no firm D call. The germline CDR1 and CDR2 sequences are KGHSH and LQKENI. This CDR3 region has 14 residues. V dropped 3 bases and J dropped 4 bases, with 7 bases sitting between them. CDR3 DNA: TGTGCCAGCTCACCCGGGCACGGGGCCAACGTCCTGACTTTC. Residues: CASSPGHGANVLTF.

The chain is built from TRBV6-5 and TRBJ1-1; 7 nucleotides match TRBD1. The CDR3 runs to 14 residues. With V trimmed by 6 bases and J by 5 bases, 9 bases remained unmatched. Per the germline V gene, CDR1 is MNHEY and CDR2 is SVGAGI. The CDR3: CASSDRAGKTEAFF. The CDR3 DNA reads as TGTGCCAGCAGCGACAGGGCGGGTAAGACTGAAGCTTTCTTT.

J is TRBJ2-1 and V is TRBV9; D gene ambiguous. The CDR3 sequence is 15 residues long. The germline CDR1 and CDR2 sequences are SGDLS and YYNGEE. Deletions cut 0 bases from V and 0 bases from J, with 7 bases between. CDR3 in amino acids: CASSVGLNSYNEQFF. CDR3 sequence (DNA): TGTGCCAGCAGCGTAGGACTGAACTCCTACAATGAGCAGTTCTTC.

J is TRBJ1-4 and V is TRBV30; D might be TRBD1 (5 bases). V was cut by 0 bases and J by 5 bases, with 10 bases left in between. The CDR3 is made up of 14 amino acids. Per germline, CDR1 GTSNPN and CDR2 SVGIG (reference sequence). The CDR3 DNA is TGTGCCTGGAGTGTAGGAGGGGACAATGAAAAACTGTTTTTT. Its protein is CAWSVGGDNEKLFF. Filled out from reference TRBV30 and TRBJ1-4, the complete variable domain reads SQTIHQWPATLVQPVGSPLSLECTVEGTSNPNLYWYRQAAGRGLQLLFYSVGIGQISSEVPQNLSASRPQDRQFILSSKKLLLSDSGFYLCAWSVGGDNEKLFFGSGTQLSVL.

The gene calls are TRBV10-2 and TRBJ1-2, with D tentatively TRBD1 (6 bases). Germline CDR1 is WSHSY and CDR2 is SAAADI. The CDR3 extends over 13 amino acids. Between the trimmed V and J ends, which lost 6 bases and 4 bases, there was a span of 12 bases. The CDR3: CASRDSLGYGYTF. The DNA for the CDR3 is TGCGCCAGCAGGGACAGTCTCGGCTATGGCTACACCTTC.

This clone showed up just once. The chain links TRBV5-1 to TRBJ2-1; D call uncertain. The germline V and J ends were trimmed by 4 bases and 6 bases, with 8 bases remaining between them. This CDR3 comprises 12 residues. The germline V gene has CDR1 SGHRS and CDR2 YFSETQ. The CDR3 sequence is CASSVAGNEQFF. The CDR3 coding sequence is TGCGCCAGCAGCGTTGCAGGCAATGAGCAGTTCTTC.

The genes are TRBV5-1 and TRBJ1-4, with 9 nucleotides matching TRBD1. CDR3 size: 17 residues. The trim removed 3 bases at V and 3 bases at J, leaving 9 bases unmatched. The germline gives CDR1 SGHRS, CDR2 YFSETQ. CDR3 region: CASSWGQGERANEKLFF. As DNA, the CDR3 is TGCGCCAGCAGCTGGGGACAGGGTGAACGGGCTAATGAAAAACTGTTTTTT.

The chain employs TRBV6-5 and TRBJ1-6, with TRBD1 matching over 8 bases. J gave up 9 bases and V 3 bases, and 7 bases lay outside the gene matches. CDR3 size: 15 residues. Germline V gene data show CDR1 as MNHEY and CDR2 as SVGAGI. CDR3 region: CASSYVGQDRSPLHF. The CDR3 DNA follows: TGTGCCAGCAGTTATGTGGGACAGGACCGTTCACCCCTCCACTTT.

This clone was detected only once. This sequence joins TRBV29-1 and TRBJ1-2; D gene uncertain. This CDR3 is built from 11 residues. V lost 2 bases, J lost 4 bases, and 5 bases lay in between. The germline gives CDR1 SQVTM, CDR2 ANQGSEA. This CDR3 reads CSVETSYGYTF. The CDR3 coding sequence is TGCAGCGTTGAAACCAGCTATGGCTACACCTTC.

The chain employs TRBV5-1 and TRBJ2-3, with 10 bases identical to TRBD2. The CDR3 spans 14 residues. Germline V lookup: CDR1 SGHRS, CDR2 YFSETQ. The V and J ends lost 4 bases and 6 bases, in that order; junction bases with no gene match: 5. The CDR3 nucleotides read TGCGCCAGCAGCCTGCTAGCGGGAGTGGATACGCAGTATTTT. Protein sequence: CASSLLAGVDTQYF.

This chain uses TRBV19 with TRBJ1-1, with D unclear. Germline CDR1 and CDR2: LNHDA and SQIVND (reference sequence). Trimming removed 4 bases at V and 0 bases at J, with 6 bases between. The CDR3 loop spans 13 amino acids. The DNA for the CDR3 is TGTGCCAGTAGTACCGAGTTGAACACTGAAGCTTTCTTT. Its protein product is CASSTELNTEAFF. Complete variable domain (other parts from reference TRBV19 and TRBJ1-1): DGGITQSPKYLFRKEGQNVTLSCEQNLNHDAMYWYRQDPGQGLRLIYYSQIVNDFQKGDIAEGYSVSREKKESFPLTVTSAQKNPTAFYLCASSTELNTEAFFGQGTRLTVV.

The table lists this clone with a few counts. The chain is built from TRBV19 and TRBJ1-6; D gene unclear. The V gene's germline CDR1 is LNHDA and CDR2 SQIVND (reference sequence). The CDR3 runs to 13 residues. The V end lost 0 bases, the J end lost 8 bases, and 5 bases lay between the germline ends. CDR3 region: CASSIDPYSPLHF. The DNA of the CDR3 is TGTGCCAGTAGTATAGATCCGTATTCACCCCTCCACTTT.

The chain is built from TRBV7-9 and TRBJ1-1, with 7 positions matching TRBD1. The trim removed 5 bases at V and 9 bases at J, leaving 6 bases unmatched. Germline CDR1 is SEHNR and CDR2 is FQNEAQ (reference sequence). The CDR3 consists of 12 residues. Here the CDR3 reads CASSTRDSKAFF. The CDR3 bases are TGTGCCAGCAGCACTAGGGACAGTAAAGCTTTCTTT.

This clone was recorded only once. V and J are TRBV30 and TRBJ1-1; 8 bases agree with TRBD1. The CDR3 extends over 12 amino acids. Trimming cost V 5 bases and J 7 bases; bases outside gene matches: 6. CDR1 and CDR2 (germline): GTSNPN, SVGIG (reference sequence). The DNA of the CDR3 is TGTGCCTGGGGACAGGGATGGAGTGAAGCTTTCTTT. Its protein is CAWGQGWSEAFF.

The CDR3 region has the DNA TGTGCCAGCAGTGCCAGGACAGGGAGGGACACTGAAGCTTTCTTT. It encodes CASSARTGRDTEAFF. The J gene is TRBJ1-1, the V gene TRBV27; 8 bases are shared with TRBD1. The trim removed 5 bases at V and 3 bases at J, leaving 8 bases unmatched. Germline CDR1 MNHEY, CDR2 SMNVEV (reference sequence). The CDR3 runs 15 residues.

This clone was picked up one time. The V call is TRBV10-3, the J call TRBJ2-2, with 8 bases aligning to TRBD1. V lost 4 bases to trimming and J lost 4 bases; unmatched junction nucleotides: 5. There are 15 residues in the CDR3. The germline CDR1 and CDR2 sequences are ENHRY and SYGVKD. CDR3 sequence (DNA): TGTGCCATCAGTGCCGGGACAGGATTCACCGGGGAGCTGTTTTTT. Protein sequence: CAISAGTGFTGELFF.

A single count supports this clone. V is TRBV7-3 and J is TRBJ2-1; no clear D gene. There are 15 residues in the CDR3. The germline V and J ends were trimmed by 0 bases and 11 bases, with 17 bases remaining between them. Germline CDR1 reads SGHTA; CDR2 reads FQGTGA. The CDR3 is CASSLTSPGQRKQFF. The CDR3 DNA sequence: TGTGCCAGCAGCTTAACATCACCGGGTCAAAGGAAGCAGTTCTTC.

The V gene is TRBV21-1, the J gene TRBJ1-2. TRBV21-1 is shown as a pseudogene. This CDR3 is 17 amino acids long. CDR3 nucleotides: TGTGCCAGCAGCATACCACCCGGGGGCGTCGAGGACTATGGCTACACCTTC. Translating gives CASSIPPGGVEDYGYTF.

The CDR3 DNA reads TGTGCCACCAGCAGAGAGAGGGGTACCGGGGAGCTGTTTTTT. As protein: CATSRERGTGELFF. The chain employs TRBV15 and TRBJ2-2; perhaps D is TRBD1 or TRBD2 (5 bases each). Per the germline V gene, CDR1 is LNHNV and CDR2 is YYDKDF (reference sequence). The CDR3 extends over 14 amino acids. The V end was cut by 0 bases, the J end by 5 bases, with 7 bases between.

The V and J genes are TRBV6-1 and TRBJ2-4, with D tentatively TRBD1 or TRBD2 (5 bases each). V was pared by 8 bases and J by 4 bases, with 12 bases between. CDR3 length: 13 residues. Germline CDR1 is MNHNS and CDR2 is SASEGT. The CDR3: CASWGSGKNIQYF. CDR3 DNA sequence: TGTGCCAGCTGGGGCAGCGGTAAAAACATTCAGTACTTC.